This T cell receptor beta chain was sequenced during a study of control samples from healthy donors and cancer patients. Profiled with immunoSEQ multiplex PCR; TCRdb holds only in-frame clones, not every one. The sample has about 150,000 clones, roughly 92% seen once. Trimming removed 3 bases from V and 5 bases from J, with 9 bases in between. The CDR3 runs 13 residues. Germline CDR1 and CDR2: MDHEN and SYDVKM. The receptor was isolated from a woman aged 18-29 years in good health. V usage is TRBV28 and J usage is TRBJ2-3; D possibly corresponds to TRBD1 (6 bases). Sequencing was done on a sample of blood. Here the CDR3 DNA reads TGTGCCAGCAGTTTGGGGGACATAGATACGCAGTATTTT. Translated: CASSLGDIDTQYF.